This T cell receptor beta chain was obtained from a study of post-analysis software for immune sequencing data. In its sample, this clonotype was seen a few times. Antigen specificity is unknown. Study outcomes and limitations: When the samples were clustered directly with F measure, those that had been prepared in the same batch showed strong co-clustering. Normalized Chao1 diversity in multiple sclerosis patients fell significantly below that of controls. Comparison of patients with controls showed 4 to 6 TRBV segments more frequent in patients, TRBV5-6, TRBV5-1 and TRBV20-1 among them.

The CDR3 consists of 16 residues. Trimming removed 5 bases from V and 4 bases from J, with 20 bases in between. The germline V gene has CDR1 MNHEY and CDR2 SVGAGI. Researchers reported that TCR beta cDNA libraries carried unique molecular identifiers. MiXCR, run by TCRdb on the PCR reads, gives a single entry per CDR3 protein. The sample lists 170,000 or so distinct CDR3 sequences, 30% seen once, with 1.5% in the top ten. V is TRBV6-5 and J is TRBJ1-1, with TRBD1 as a possible D gene (5 bases). The receptor was isolated from a girl between 5 and 17 years old with multiple sclerosis. Material for sequencing was blood. Here the CDR3 reads CASSLFYGSGTTEAFF. The CDR3 DNA sequence: TGTGCCAGCAGTCTCTTTTACGGATCCGGGACCACTGAAGCTTTCTTT.